This record looks at one T cell receptor beta chain sequence and its context. The sample originates from a study of blood T cell repertoires in COVID-19. The CDR3 is 16 amino acids. V trimming: 0 bases; J trimming: 0 bases; junction bases outside the gene matches: 3. From germline, CDR1 is SGDLS and CDR2 YYNGEE. The table came from immunoSEQ multiplex PCR; TCRdb's copy has only in-frame clones and leaves some out. The sample has roughly 200,000 clones; about 86% are singletons. The clonotype was recovered from a man aged 50 to 59 with active or convalescent COVID-19. The sequenced sample was peripheral blood. The rearrangement joins TRBV9 to TRBJ2-1; 7 nucleotides align to TRBD1. The CDR3 DNA follows: TGTGCCAGCAGCGTAGAGGGGGCCAGCTCCTACAATGAGCAGTTCTTC. Amino acids: CASSVEGASSYNEQFF.